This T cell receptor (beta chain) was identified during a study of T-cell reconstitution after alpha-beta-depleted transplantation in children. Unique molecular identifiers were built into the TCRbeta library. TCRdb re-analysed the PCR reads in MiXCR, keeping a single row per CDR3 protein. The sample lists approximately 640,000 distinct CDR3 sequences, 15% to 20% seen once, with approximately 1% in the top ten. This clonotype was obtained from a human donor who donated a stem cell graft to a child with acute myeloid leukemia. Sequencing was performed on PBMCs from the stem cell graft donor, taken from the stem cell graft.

This CDR3 is CASSGQVTGANVLTF. CDR3 bases: TGTGCCAGCAGCGGACAGGTGACTGGGGCCAACGTCCTGACTTTC. The gene calls are TRBV27 and TRBJ2-6, with TRBD1 identical over 7 bases. The J segment lost 2 bases and the V segment lost 6 bases, leaving 4 bases of the junction unmatched. The CDR3 spans 15 residues. Germline V gene lookup returns CDR1 MNHEY and CDR2 SMNVEV (reference sequence).